The clone carrying this T cell receptor beta chain was observed a few times. One end of the junction varies from germline; a read error may be responsible. TCRdb analysed the 5' RACE reads with MiXCR anew, one entry per CDR3 protein. In the table there are hundreds of thousands of distinct CDR3 sequences, around 15% of which are singletons. This sample was taken from a study of T-cell memory formation after mild COVID-19. Study-level information: Clusters of TCRs were largely donor specific.

Germline V gene data show CDR1 as SGHTA and CDR2 as FQGNSA. The CDR3 is 13 amino acids. Sequencing was carried out using PBMCs or a T cell subset sorted from them (not recorded which). The source of this sequence is a man between 18 and 35 years old who had mild COVID-19 (a few samples of this study predate the infection). Cell type and time point are not known. V gene TRBV7-2 combines with J gene TRBJ2-3; tentative D call: TRBD1 (6 bases). DNA for the CDR3: TGTGCCAGCACCTTAACAGGGTCATATACGCAGTATTTT. Protein: CASTLTGSYTQYF.